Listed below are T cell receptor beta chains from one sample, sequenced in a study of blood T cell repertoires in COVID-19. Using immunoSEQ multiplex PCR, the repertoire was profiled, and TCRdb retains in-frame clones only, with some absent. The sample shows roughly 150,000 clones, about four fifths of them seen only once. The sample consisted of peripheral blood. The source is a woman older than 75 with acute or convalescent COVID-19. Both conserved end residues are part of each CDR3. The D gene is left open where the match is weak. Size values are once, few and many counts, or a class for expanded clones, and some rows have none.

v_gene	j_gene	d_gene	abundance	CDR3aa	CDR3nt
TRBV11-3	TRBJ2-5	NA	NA	CASSATGKLEETQYF	TGTGCCAGCAGCGCGACGGGGAAACTAGAGGAGACCCAGTACTTC
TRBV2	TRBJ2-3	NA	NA	CASSLKDTQYF	TGTGCCAGCAGCCTAAAAGATACGCAGTATTTT
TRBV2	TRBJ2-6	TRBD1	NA	CASSAGTGNSGANVLTF	TGTGCCAGCAGTGCCGGGACAGGGAACTCTGGGGCCAACGTCCTGACTTTC
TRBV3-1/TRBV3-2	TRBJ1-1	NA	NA	CASSQGRNTEAFF	TGTGCCAGCAGCCAAGGGAGGAACACTGAAGCTTTCTTT
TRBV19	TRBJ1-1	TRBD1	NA	CASSNRDRANTEAFF	TGTGCCAGTAGTAACCGGGACAGGGCGAACACTGAAGCTTTCTTT
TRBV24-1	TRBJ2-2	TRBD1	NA	CATTGQGTTGELFF	TGTGCCACCACGGGACAGGGGACTACCGGGGAGCTGTTTTTT
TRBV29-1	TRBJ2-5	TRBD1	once	CSVEELDRVWQETQYF	TGCAGCGTTGAAGAATTGGACAGGGTATGGCAAGAGACCCAGTACTTC
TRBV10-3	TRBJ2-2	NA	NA	CAIRQPGERTGELFF	TGTGCCATCAGACAACCGGGGGAGAGGACCGGGGAGCTGTTTTTT
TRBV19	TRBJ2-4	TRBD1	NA	CASSTTGVQNIQYF	TGTGCCAGTAGTACCACAGGGGTCCAAAACATTCAGTACTTC
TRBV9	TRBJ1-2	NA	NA	CASSVQGLNYGYTF	TGTGCCAGCAGCGTACAGGGTTTGAACTATGGCTACACCTTC
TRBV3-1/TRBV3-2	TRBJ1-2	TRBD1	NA	CASSQGQNYGYTF	TGTGCCAGCAGCCAGGGACAGAACTATGGCTACACCTTC
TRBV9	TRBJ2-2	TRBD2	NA	CASSAGGLATGELFF	TGTGCCAGCAGCGCAGGAGGACTAGCGACCGGGGAGCTGTTTTTT
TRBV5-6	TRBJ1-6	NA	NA	CASSLRASNSPRNSPLHF	TGTGCCAGCAGCTTACGAGCCTCTAATAGCCCGAGGAATTCACCCCTCCACTTT
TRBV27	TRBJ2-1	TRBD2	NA	CASSLIGLAGGTYNEQFF	TGTGCCAGCAGTCTCATAGGACTAGCGGGGGGCACCTACAATGAGCAGTTCTTC
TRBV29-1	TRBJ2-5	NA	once	CSVAPVQETQYF	TGCAGCGTTGCTCCAGTCCAAGAGACCCAGTACTTC
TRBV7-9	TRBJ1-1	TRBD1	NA	CASSRDSSMNTEAFF	TGTGCCAGCAGCCGGGACAGCAGCATGAACACTGAAGCTTTCTTT
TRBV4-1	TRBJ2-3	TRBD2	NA	CASSQEGDARGADTQYF	TGCGCCAGCAGCCAAGAGGGCGACGCACGGGGGGCAGATACGCAGTATTTT
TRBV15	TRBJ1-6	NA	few	CATSRERQADSPLHF	TGTGCCACCAGCAGAGAACGACAGGCCGATTCACCCCTCCACTTT
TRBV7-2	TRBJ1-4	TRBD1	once	CASSLPGGAGEKLFF	TGTGCCAGCAGCCTTCCAGGGGGCGCCGGAGAAAAACTGTTTTTT
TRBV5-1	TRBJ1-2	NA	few	CASSSTGGNYGYTF	TGCGCCAGCAGCTCTACAGGTGGGAACTATGGCTACACCTTC
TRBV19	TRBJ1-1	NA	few	CASNRPGTTDTEAFF	TGTGCCAGTAACCGACCCGGGACAACCGACACTGAAGCTTTCTTT
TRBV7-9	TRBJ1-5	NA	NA	CASSLVGAGQPQHF	TGTGCCAGCAGCTTAGTGGGGGCTGGCCAGCCCCAGCATTTT
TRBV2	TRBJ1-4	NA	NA	CASRLGDWKEKLFF	TGTGCCAGCCGGTTAGGGGATTGGAAGGAAAAACTGTTTTTT
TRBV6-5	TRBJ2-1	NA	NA	CASSPQGGGFREVFF	TGTGCCAGCAGTCCGCAAGGGGGGGGCTTTAGAGAGGTGTTCTTC
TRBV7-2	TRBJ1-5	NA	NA	CASSLAIRGDGNQPQHF	TGTGCCAGCAGCTTAGCTATACGGGGAGATGGCAATCAGCCCCAGCATTTT
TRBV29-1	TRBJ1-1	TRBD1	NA	CSTSGGMRASTEAFF	TGCAGCACATCAGGGGGGATGCGGGCTAGCACTGAAGCTTTCTTT
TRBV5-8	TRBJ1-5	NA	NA	CASLPTGDYSNQPQHF	TGTGCCAGCCTGCCGACAGGAGATTATAGCAATCAGCCCCAGCATTTT
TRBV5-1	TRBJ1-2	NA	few	CASHDSVNYGYTF	TGCGCCAGCCACGACTCCGTAAACTATGGCTACACCTTC
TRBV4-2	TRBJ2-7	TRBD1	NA	CASSYSQGAGYEQYF	TGTGCCAGCAGCTACTCCCAGGGGGCAGGCTACGAGCAGTACTTC